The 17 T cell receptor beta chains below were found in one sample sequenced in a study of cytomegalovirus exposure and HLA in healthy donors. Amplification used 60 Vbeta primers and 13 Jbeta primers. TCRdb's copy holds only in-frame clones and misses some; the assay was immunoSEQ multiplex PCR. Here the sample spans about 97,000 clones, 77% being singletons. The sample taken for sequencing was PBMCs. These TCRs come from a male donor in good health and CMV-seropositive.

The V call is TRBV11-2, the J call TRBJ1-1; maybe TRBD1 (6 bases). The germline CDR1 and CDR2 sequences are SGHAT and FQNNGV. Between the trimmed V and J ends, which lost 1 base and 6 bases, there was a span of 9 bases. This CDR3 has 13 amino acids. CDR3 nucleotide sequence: TGTGCCAGCAGCTTAGGACAGGCCGCTGAAGCTTTCTTT. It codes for CASSLGQAAEAFF. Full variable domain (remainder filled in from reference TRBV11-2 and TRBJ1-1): EAGVAQSPRYKIIEKRQSVAFWCNPISGHATLYWYQQILGQGPKLLIQFQNNGVVDDSQLPKDRFSAERLKGVDSTLKIQPAKLEDSAVYLCASSLGQAAEAFFGQGTRLTVV.

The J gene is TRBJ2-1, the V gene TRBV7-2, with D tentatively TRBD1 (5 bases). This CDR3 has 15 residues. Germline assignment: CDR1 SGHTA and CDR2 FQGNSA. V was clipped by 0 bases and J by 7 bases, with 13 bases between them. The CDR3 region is CASSLALSRGNEQFF. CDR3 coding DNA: TGTGCCAGCAGCTTAGCGCTCAGTAGGGGTAATGAGCAGTTCTTC.

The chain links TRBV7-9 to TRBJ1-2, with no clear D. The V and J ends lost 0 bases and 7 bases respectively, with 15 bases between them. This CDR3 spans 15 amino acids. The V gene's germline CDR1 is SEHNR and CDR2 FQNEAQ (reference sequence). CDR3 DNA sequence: TGTGCCAGCAGCTTAGCGTCCCCGGGAGAGAGTGGCTACACCTTC. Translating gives CASSLASPGESGYTF.

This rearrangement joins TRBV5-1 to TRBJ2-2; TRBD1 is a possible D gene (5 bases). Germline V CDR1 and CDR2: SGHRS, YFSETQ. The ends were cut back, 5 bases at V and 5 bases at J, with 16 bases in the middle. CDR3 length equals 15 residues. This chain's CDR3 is CASRFGALETGELFF. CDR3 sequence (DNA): TGCGCCAGCAGATTTGGGGCTTTGGAGACCGGGGAGCTGTTTTTT.

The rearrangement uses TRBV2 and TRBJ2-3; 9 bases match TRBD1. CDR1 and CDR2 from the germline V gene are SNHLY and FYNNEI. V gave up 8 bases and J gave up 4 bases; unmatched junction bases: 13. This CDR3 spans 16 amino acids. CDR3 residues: CASSRDRGSKADTQYF. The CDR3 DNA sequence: TGTGCCAGCTCTCGCGACAGGGGGTCCAAGGCAGATACGCAGTATTTT.

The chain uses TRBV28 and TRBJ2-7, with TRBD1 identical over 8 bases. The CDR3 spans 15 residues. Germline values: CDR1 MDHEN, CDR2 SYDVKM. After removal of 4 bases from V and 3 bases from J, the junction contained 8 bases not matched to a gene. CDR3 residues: CASSSGAGGYYEQYF. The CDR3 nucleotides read TGTGCCAGCAGTTCGGGGGCAGGGGGCTACTACGAGCAGTACTTC.

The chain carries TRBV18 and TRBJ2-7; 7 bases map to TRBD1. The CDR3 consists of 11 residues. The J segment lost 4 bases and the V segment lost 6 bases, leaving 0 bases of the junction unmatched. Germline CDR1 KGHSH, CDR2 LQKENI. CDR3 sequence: CASSTGYEQYF. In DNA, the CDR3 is TGTGCCAGCTCGACAGGGTACGAGCAGTACTTC.

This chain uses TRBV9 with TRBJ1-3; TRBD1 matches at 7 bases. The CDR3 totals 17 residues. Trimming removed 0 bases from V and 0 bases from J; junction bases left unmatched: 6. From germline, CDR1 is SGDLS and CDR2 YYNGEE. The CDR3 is CASSVEGQSSSGNTIYF. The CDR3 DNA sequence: TGTGCCAGCAGCGTAGAGGGACAGTCGAGCTCTGGAAACACCATATATTTT.

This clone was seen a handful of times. As DNA, the CDR3 is TGTGCCAGCACCCCCATGCGACTAGCGGGAGGTACGCAGTATTTT. Protein product: CASTPMRLAGGTQYF. The V call is TRBV5-8, the J call TRBJ2-3; 13 nucleotides match TRBD2. Germline CDR1 is SGHTS and CDR2 is YDEGEE. The trim removed 6 bases at V and 8 bases at J, leaving 9 bases unmatched. The CDR3 has 15 residues.

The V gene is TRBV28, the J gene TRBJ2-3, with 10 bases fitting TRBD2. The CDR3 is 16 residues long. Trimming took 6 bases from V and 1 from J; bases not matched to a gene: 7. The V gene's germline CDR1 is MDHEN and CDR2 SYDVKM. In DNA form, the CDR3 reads TGTGCCAGCAGAAACCCAAGCGGGAGGGGCACAGATACGCAGTATTTT. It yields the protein CASRNPSGRGTDTQYF.

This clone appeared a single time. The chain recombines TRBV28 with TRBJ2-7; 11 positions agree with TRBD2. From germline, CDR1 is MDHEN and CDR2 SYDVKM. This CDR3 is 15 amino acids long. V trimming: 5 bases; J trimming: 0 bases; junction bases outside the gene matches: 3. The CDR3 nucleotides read TGTGCCAGCAGTCAGACTAGCGGGATCTCCTACGAGCAGTACTTC. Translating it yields CASSQTSGISYEQYF.

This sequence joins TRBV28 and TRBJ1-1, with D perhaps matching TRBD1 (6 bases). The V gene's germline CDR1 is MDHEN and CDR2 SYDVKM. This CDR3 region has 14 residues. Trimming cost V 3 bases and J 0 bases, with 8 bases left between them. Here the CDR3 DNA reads TGTGCCAGCAGTTTTGGGGGCATGAACACTGAAGCTTTCTTT. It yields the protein CASSFGGMNTEAFF.

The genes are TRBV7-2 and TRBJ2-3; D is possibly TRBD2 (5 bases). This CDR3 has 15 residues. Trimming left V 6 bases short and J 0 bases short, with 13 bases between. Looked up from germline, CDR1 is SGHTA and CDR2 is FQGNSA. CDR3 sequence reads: CASSRTRLSTDTQYF. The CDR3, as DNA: TGTGCCAGCAGTCGAACTAGATTAAGCACAGATACGCAGTATTTT. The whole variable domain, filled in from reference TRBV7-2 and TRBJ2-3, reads GAGVSQSPSNKVTEKGKDVELRCDPISGHTALYWYRQSLGQGLEFLIYFQGNSAPDKSGLPSDRFSAERTGGSVSTLTIQRTQQEDSAVYLCASSRTRLSTDTQYFGPGTRLTVL.

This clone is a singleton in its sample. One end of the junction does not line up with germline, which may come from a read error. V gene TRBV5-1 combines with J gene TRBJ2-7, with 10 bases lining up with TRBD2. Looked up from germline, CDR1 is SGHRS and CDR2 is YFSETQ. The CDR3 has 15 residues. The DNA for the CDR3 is TGCGCCAGCAGCTTGACTAGCGGGATCTCCAACGAGCAGTACTTC. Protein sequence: CASSLTSGISNEQYF.

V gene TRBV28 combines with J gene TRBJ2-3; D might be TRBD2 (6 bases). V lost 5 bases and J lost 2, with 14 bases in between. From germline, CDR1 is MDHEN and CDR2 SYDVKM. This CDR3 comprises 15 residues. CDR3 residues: CASSPRGGITDTQYF. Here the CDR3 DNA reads TGTGCCAGCAGTCCTAGGGGCGGGATCACAGATACGCAGTATTTT. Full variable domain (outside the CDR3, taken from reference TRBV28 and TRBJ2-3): DVKVTQSSRYLVKRTGEKVFLECVQDMDHENMFWYRQDPGLGLRLIYFSYDVKMKEKGDIPEGYSVSREKKERFSLILESASTNQTSMYLCASSPRGGITDTQYFGPGTRLTVL.

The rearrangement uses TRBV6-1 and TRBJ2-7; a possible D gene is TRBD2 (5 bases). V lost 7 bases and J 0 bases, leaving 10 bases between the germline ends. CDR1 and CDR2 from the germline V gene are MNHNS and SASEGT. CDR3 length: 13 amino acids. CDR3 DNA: TGTGCCAGCAACGGACTGATCTCCTACGAGCAGTACTTC. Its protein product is CASNGLISYEQYF.

CDR3 protein: CASRGGTSGKSFYEQYF. CDR3 coding DNA: TGTGCCAGTAGAGGTGGGACTAGCGGGAAAAGCTTCTACGAGCAGTACTTC. V usage is TRBV28 and J usage is TRBJ2-7; TRBD2 aligns across 13 bases. CDR1 MDHEN and CDR2 SYDVKM come from the germline V gene. The length of the CDR3 is 17 residues. The junction had 14 bases not matched to a gene; V was cut back by 9 bases and J by 3 bases. The entire variable domain, with the rest obtained from reference TRBV28 and TRBJ2-7, is as follows: DVKVTQSSRYLVKRTGEKVFLECVQDMDHENMFWYRQDPGLGLRLIYFSYDVKMKEKGDIPEGYSVSREKKERFSLILESASTNQTSMYLCASRGGTSGKSFYEQYFGPGTRLTVT.